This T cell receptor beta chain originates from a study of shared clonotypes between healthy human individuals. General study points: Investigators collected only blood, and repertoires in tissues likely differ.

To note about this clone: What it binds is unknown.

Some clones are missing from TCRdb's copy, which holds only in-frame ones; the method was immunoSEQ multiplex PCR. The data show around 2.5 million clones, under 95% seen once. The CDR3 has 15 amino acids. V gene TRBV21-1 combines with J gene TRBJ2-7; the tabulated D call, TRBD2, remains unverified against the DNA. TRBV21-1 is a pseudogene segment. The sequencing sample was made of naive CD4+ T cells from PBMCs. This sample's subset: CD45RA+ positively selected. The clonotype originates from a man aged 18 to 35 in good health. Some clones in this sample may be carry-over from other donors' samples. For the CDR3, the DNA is TGTGCCAGCAGCCCCCCCCGGGGGACCACCTACGAGCAGTACTTC. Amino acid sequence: CASSPPRGTTYEQYF.